The present TCR beta chain was sequenced within a study of T cell repertoires in cytomegalovirus infection. Study in general: Public TCR beta signatures indicated both CMV infection and matching HLA type.

Study-level points and caveats: Within the response measured ex vivo, HLA-C-restricted CMV-specific TCR beta clonotypes were dominant.

About this clonotype itself: No antigen is known for it.

TCRdb analysed the reads with MiXCR anew, one entry per CDR3 protein. The sample lists fewer than 550,000 distinct CDR3 sequences, around 32% occurring once. Germline V gene sequence: CDR1 SGHTA, CDR2 FQGNSA. This CDR3 contains 14 residues. The trim removed 3 bases at V and 6 bases at J, leaving 6 bases unmatched. Sequenced input: PBMCs. The rearrangement joins TRBV7-2 to TRBJ1-2, with 8 nucleotides matching TRBD1. The sequence was obtained from a human donor in good health (CMV status not recorded). Some clones in this sample may be carry-over from other donors' samples. CDR3 loop: CASSLETGADGYTF. Written as DNA, the CDR3 is TGTGCCAGCAGCTTGGAGACAGGGGCCGATGGCTACACCTTC.